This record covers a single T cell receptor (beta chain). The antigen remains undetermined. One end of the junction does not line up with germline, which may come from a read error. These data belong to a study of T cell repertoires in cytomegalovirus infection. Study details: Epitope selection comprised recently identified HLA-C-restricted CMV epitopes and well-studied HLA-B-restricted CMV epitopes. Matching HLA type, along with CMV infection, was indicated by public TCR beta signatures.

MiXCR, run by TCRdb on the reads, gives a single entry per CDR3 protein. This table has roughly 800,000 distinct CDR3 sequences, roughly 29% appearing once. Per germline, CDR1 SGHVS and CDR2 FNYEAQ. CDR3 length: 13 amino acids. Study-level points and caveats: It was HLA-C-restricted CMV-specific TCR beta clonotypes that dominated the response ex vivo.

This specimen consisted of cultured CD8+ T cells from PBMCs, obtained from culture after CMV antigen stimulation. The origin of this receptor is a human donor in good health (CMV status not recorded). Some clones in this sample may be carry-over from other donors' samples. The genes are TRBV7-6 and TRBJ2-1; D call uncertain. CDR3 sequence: CASSFNLGNEQFF. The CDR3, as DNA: TGTGCTAGCAGCTTTAACCTTGGCAATGAGCAGTTCTTC.